Listed here are 4 T cell receptor beta chains from one sample, sequenced in a study of cytomegalovirus exposure and HLA in healthy donors. Libraries were prepared by immunoSEQ multiplex PCR; TCRdb keeps only in-frame clonotypes and omits some of them. The sample includes about 280,000 clones, approximately 88% of them seen just once. The sequencing sample was made of PBMCs. These receptors all stem from a woman aged 18-30 years in good health and CMV-seronegative.

The chain has TRBV6-1 and TRBJ1-2; maybe TRBD1 (6 bases). Germline-derived CDR1 and CDR2 are MNHNS and SASEGT. Deletions cut 2 bases from V and 5 bases from J, with 15 bases between. There are 15 residues in the CDR3. The CDR3 sequence is CASSETTGQWYGYTF. CDR3 DNA: TGTGCCAGCAGTGAAACCACAGGGCAGTGGTATGGCTACACCTTC.

The J gene is TRBJ1-5, the V gene TRBV27; maybe TRBD1 (6 bases). Per germline, CDR1 MNHEY and CDR2 SMNVEV (reference sequence). Between the trimmed V and J ends, which lost 5 bases and 6 bases, there was a span of 17 bases. The CDR3 loop spans 15 amino acids. CDR3 region: CASSPDRKGGQPQHF. DNA of the CDR3: TGTGCCAGCAGTCCGGACAGAAAAGGAGGTCAGCCCCAGCATTTT.

J is TRBJ2-1 and V is TRBV9, with 11 nucleotides matching TRBD2. This CDR3 region has 14 residues. In germline, CDR1 is SGDLS, CDR2 YYNGEE. V was pared by 3 bases and J by 4 bases, with 0 bases of the junction left unmatched. The CDR3 sequence is CASSASGRYNEQFF. The CDR3 nucleotides read TGTGCCAGCAGCGCTAGCGGGAGGTACAATGAGCAGTTCTTC.

This rearrangement joins TRBV5-1 to TRBJ1-5; D is possibly TRBD1 (6 bases). Trimming removed 4 bases from V and 1 base from J, with 9 bases in between. CDR1 SGHRS and CDR2 YFSETQ come from the germline V gene. The CDR3 runs to 14 residues. The CDR3 spells CASSPGQSNQPQHF. The DNA of the CDR3 is TGCGCCAGCAGCCCCGGACAGAGCAATCAGCCCCAGCATTTT.